Sequencing of this TCR beta chain was carried out in a study of cytomegalovirus exposure and HLA in healthy donors. Across the study: The 600 to 800 first-cohort repertoires shared a platform with the 120 or so validation repertoires, as reported in a later analysis.

From germline, CDR1 is MNHNS and CDR2 SASEGT. CDR3 size: 15 residues. With V trimmed by 6 bases and J by 1 base, 2 bases remained unmatched. This clone was counted a few times. Repertoires were generated with immunoSEQ multiplex PCR, while TCRdb's copy carries only in-frame clones and drops some. Of around 98,000 clones listed, about 90% were seen once; the top ten hold over 6%. This TCR was recovered from a man aged 18 to 30 in good health and CMV-seropositive. Sequencing was performed on PBMCs. J is TRBJ1-5 and V is TRBV6-1; TRBD1 matches 11 bases. CDR3 DNA sequence: TGTGCCAGCAGCGGACAGGGGGCCAGCAATCAGCCCCAGCATTTT. It specifies CASSGQGASNQPQHF.